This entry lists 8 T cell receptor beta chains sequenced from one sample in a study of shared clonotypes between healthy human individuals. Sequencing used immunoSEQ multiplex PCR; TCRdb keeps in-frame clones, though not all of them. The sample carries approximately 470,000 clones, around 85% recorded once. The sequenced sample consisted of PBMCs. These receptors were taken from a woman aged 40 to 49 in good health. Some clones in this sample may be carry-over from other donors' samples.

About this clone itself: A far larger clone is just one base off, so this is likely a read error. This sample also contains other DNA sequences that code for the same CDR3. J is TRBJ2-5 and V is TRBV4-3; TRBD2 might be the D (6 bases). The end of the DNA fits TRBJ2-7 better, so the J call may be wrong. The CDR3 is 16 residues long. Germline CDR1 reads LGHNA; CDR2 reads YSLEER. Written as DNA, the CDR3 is TGCGCCAGCAGCCAGGGATTATCGGGACTCCGTGCCGAGCAGTACTTC. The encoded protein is CASSQGLSGLRAEQYF.

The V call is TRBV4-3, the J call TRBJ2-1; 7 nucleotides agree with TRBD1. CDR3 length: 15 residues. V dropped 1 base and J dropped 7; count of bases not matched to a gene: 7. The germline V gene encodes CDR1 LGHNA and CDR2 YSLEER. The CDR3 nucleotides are TGCGCCAGCAGCCAAGCCTGGACAGGTGGTAATGAGCAGTTCTTC. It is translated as CASSQAWTGGNEQFF.

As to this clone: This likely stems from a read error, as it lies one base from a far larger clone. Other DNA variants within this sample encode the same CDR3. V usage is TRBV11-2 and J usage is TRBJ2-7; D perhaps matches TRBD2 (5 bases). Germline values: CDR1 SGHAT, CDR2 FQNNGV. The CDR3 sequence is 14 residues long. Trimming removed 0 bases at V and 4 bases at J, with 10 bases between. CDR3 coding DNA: TGTGCCAGCAGCTTAGATCGACTATTTTACGAGCAGTACTTC. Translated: CASSLDRLFYEQYF.

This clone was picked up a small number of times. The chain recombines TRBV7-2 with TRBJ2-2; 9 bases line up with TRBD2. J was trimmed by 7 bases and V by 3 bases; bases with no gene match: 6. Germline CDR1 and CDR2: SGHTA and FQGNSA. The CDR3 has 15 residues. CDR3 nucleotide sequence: TGTGCCAGCAGCTTCCTAGCGGGGCGAGACGGGGAGCTGTTTTTT. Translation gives CASSFLAGRDGELFF.

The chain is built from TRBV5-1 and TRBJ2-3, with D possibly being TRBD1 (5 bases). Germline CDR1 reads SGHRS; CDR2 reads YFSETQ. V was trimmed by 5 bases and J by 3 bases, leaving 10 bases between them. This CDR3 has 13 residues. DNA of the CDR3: TGCGCCAGCAGAGTCAGGGAAACAGATACGCAGTATTTT. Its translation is CASRVRETDTQYF.

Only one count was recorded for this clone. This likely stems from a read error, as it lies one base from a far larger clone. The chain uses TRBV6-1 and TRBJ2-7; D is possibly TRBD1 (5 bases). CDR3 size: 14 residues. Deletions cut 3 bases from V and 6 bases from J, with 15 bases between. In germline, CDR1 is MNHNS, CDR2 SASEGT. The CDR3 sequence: CASSDKGSTSEQYF. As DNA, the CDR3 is TGTGCCAGCAGTGACAAGGGGTCCACCTCCGAGCAGTACTTC.

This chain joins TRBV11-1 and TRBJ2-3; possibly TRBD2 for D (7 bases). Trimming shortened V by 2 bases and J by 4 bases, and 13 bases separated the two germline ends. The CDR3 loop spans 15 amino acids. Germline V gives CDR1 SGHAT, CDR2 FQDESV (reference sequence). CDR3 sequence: CASSLRAGAADTQYF. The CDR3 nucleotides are TGTGCCAGCAGCTTACGGGCGGGGGCGGCAGATACGCAGTATTTT.

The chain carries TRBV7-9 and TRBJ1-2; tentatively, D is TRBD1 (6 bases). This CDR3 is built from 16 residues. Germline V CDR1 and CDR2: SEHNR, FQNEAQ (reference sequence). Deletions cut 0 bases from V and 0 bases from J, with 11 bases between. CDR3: CASSLAFQGTNYGYTF. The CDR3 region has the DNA TGTGCCAGCAGCTTAGCTTTCCAGGGGACTAACTATGGCTACACCTTC.